This T cell receptor (beta chain) was profiled in a study of T cells after yellow fever vaccination. Turning to this clonotype: Its antigen remains unidentified.

CDR3 length: 14 residues. Trimming took 2 bases from V and 8 from J, leaving 15 bases between them. The study, taken as a whole, reports: There was a small share of clonotypes that showed up in both the CD4 and CD8 compartments. Post-booster reappearance was seen for most primary-vaccination clones (just over 95% CD4, 75% to 90% CD8).

TCRdb reprocessed the 5' RACE reads via MiXCR and lists one record per CDR3 protein. The sample includes more than 350,000 distinct CDR3 sequences, 11% of them seen just once. This specimen was PBMCs, taken on the day of the first yellow fever vaccination. This chain joins TRBV12-3 or TRBV12-4 and TRBJ1-2; no definite D call. The clonotype was recovered from a man between 18 and 29 years old who received the YFV17D yellow fever vaccine. CDR3 protein: CASSLRGQLSGYTF. CDR3 coding DNA: TGTGCCAGCAGTTTAAGAGGGCAACTGAGCGGCTACACCTTC.